What follows are 2 T cell receptor beta chains derived from one specimen sequenced in a study of sequential checkpoint blockade in melanoma. Treatment described: randomized to nivolumab then ipilimumab (arm A) or the reverse (arm B). Using immunoSEQ multiplex PCR, the repertoire was profiled, and TCRdb retains in-frame clones only, with some absent. Of about 17,000 clones in the sample, roughly 72% were seen once. Sequenced material: CD8+ T cells sorted from blood (inferred from file names), taken from a patient given nivolumab and ipilimumab in sequence. The receptors were gathered from a human donor with melanoma.

The chain combines TRBV21-1 with TRBJ2-7; the table's D gene call, TRBD2, was not cross checked with the DNA. TRBV21-1 is marked as a pseudogene. There are 15 residues in the CDR3. In DNA form, the CDR3 reads TGTGCCAGCAGCAAAGCAGAGGGCGATCCCTACGAGCAGTACTTC. This encodes CASSKAEGDPYEQYF.

V and J are TRBV6-5 and TRBJ1-2; 7 bases are a match to TRBD1. This CDR3 has 15 residues. V trimming: 6 bases; J trimming: 2 bases; junction bases outside the gene matches: 9. Germline V lookup: CDR1 MNHEY, CDR2 SVGAGI. The CDR3 DNA reads TGTGCCAGCAGAGACTTCCGGGACAGAAACTATGGCTACACCTTC. This gives the protein CASRDFRDRNYGYTF.